Shown below are 32 T cell receptor beta chains from a single sample sequenced in a study of control samples from healthy donors and cancer patients. The repertoire was sequenced with immunoSEQ multiplex PCR; TCRdb's copy has only in-frame clones and lacks some. Of about 120,000 clones listed, around 89% are singletons. Sequencing was carried out using blood. The receptors shown here come from a middle-aged man in good health.

This clone was seen more than once but under ten times. The rearrangement joins TRBV6-5 to TRBJ1-1; D not certain. This CDR3 has 14 amino acids. Germline CDR1 reads MNHEY; CDR2 reads SVGAGI. Trimming pared 6 bases from V and 3 bases from J, leaving 14 bases between. The CDR3 DNA follows: TGTGCCAGCAGCCAGGACGGATATTACACTGAAGCTTTCTTT. Residues: CASSQDGYYTEAFF.

V is TRBV5-6 and J is TRBJ2-5; 10 bases are shared with TRBD1. Germline loops: CDR1 SGHDT, CDR2 YYEEEE. The junction had 6 bases not matched to a gene; V was cut back by 5 bases and J by 5 bases. CDR3 size: 14 residues. The CDR3 DNA follows: TGTGCCAGCAGTGGCTGGGACAGGGGTGAGACCCAGTACTTC. As protein: CASSGWDRGETQYF.

There are a few counts of this clone. The rearrangement uses TRBV30 and TRBJ2-1; 11 positions match TRBD2. Germline CDR1 and CDR2: GTSNPN and SVGIG (reference sequence). CDR3 length: 16 residues. V lost 1 base to trimming and J lost 4 bases; unmatched junction nucleotides: 6. DNA for the CDR3: TGTGCCTGGAGTGACAAGGGACTAGCGGTTTACAATGAGCAGTTCTTC. It is translated as CAWSDKGLAVYNEQFF. The complete variable domain, with remaining parts taken from reference TRBV30 and TRBJ2-1, reads SQTIHQWPATLVQPVGSPLSLECTVEGTSNPNLYWYRQAAGRGLQLLFYSVGIGQISSEVPQNLSASRPQDRQFILSSKKLLLSDSGFYLCAWSDKGLAVYNEQFFGPGTRLTVL.

This rearrangement joins TRBV18 to TRBJ2-7, with D perhaps TRBD1 or TRBD2 (6 bases each). This CDR3 region has 15 residues. V shed 2 bases and J shed 2 bases, with 13 bases lying between them. CDR1 and CDR2 (germline): KGHSH, LQKENI. The CDR3 sequence is CASSPRSGATYEQYF. The CDR3 DNA reads TGTGCCAGCTCACCAAGGTCGGGGGCAACCTACGAGCAGTACTTC.

This chain links TRBV2 with TRBJ2-5, with D perhaps TRBD1 (5 bases). Germline V gives CDR1 SNHLY, CDR2 FYNNEI. Trimming pared 2 bases from V and 0 bases from J, leaving 7 bases between. This CDR3 contains 14 residues. The CDR3 nucleotides read TGTGCCAGCAGTGAAAACAGGTACCAAGAGACCCAGTACTTC. Its protein is CASSENRYQETQYF.

This clone was counted a single time. Other DNA sequences in this specimen translate into the identical CDR3. The genes are TRBV19 and TRBJ1-1; D is uncertain. The ends were cut back, 5 bases at V and 6 bases at J, with 10 bases in the middle. In germline, CDR1 is LNHDA, CDR2 SQIVND (reference sequence). The CDR3 totals 12 residues. Written as DNA, the CDR3 is TGTGCCAGTAGTTCCCAAAACCCTGAAGCTTTCTTT. This sequence encodes CASSSQNPEAFF.

V and J are TRBV25-1 and TRBJ1-1, with D hard to call. Per germline, CDR1 MGHDK and CDR2 SYGVNS. Trimming stripped 1 base from V and 1 base from J, with 10 bases between. The CDR3 runs to 15 residues. This CDR3 is CASSEFRTENTEAFF. In DNA, the CDR3 is TGTGCCAGCAGTGAATTTCGGACGGAGAACACTGAAGCTTTCTTT.

This clone was picked up one time. DNA for the CDR3: TGTGCCAGCAGCCGTAACACAGGGGGGACTGAAGCTTTCTTT. As protein: CASSRNTGGTEAFF. The chain uses TRBV16 and TRBJ1-1; 8 bases agree with TRBD1. Germline V gene data show CDR1 as KGHSY and CDR2 as FQNENV. The V and J ends lost 4 bases and 5 bases, in that order; junction bases with no gene match: 6. There are 14 residues in the CDR3. Full variable domain (missing parts from reference TRBV16 and TRBJ1-1): GEEVAQTPKHLVRGEGQKAKLYCAPIKGHSYVFWYQQVLKNEFKFLISFQNENVFDETGMPKERFSAKCLPNSPCSLEIQATKLEDSAVYFCASSRNTGGTEAFFGQGTRLTVV.

J is TRBJ2-2 and V is TRBV27, with D tentatively TRBD1 (5 bases). Germline CDR1 and CDR2: MNHEY and SMNVEV (reference sequence). The CDR3 runs 15 residues. Between the trimmed V and J ends, which lost 4 bases and 1 base, there was a span of 10 bases. The CDR3 nucleotides read TGTGCCAGCAGTTCAGCCAGGGAGAACACCGGGGAGCTGTTTTTT. Amino acid sequence: CASSSARENTGELFF.

Only one count was recorded for this clone. The chain carries TRBV2 and TRBJ2-5; no reliable D call. The CDR3 sequence is 14 residues long. Germline CDR1 is SNHLY and CDR2 is FYNNEI. Trimming removed 6 bases at V and 5 bases at J, with 16 bases between. The CDR3 loop reads CASSKGSLGETQYF. DNA of the CDR3: TGTGCCAGCAGCAAAGGATCCCTTGGGGAGACCCAGTACTTC. Together with reference TRBV2 and TRBJ2-5, the CDR3 gives the full variable domain: EPEVTQTPSHQVTQMGQEVILRCVPISNHLYFYWYRQILGQKVEFLVSFYNNEISEKSEIFDDQFSVERPDGSNFTLKIRSTKLEDSAMYFCASSKGSLGETQYFGPGTRLLVL.

This rearrangement joins TRBV9 to TRBJ2-2; possibly TRBD2 for D (6 bases). Per germline, CDR1 SGDLS and CDR2 YYNGEE. The CDR3 loop spans 16 amino acids. The V end was cut by 0 bases, the J end by 5 bases, with 14 bases between. The DNA for the CDR3 is TGTGCCAGCAGCGTAGACGAGGGGAGGAAGACCGGGGAGCTGTTTTTT. This encodes CASSVDEGRKTGELFF.

In its sample, this clone was seen once. V usage is TRBV4-2 and J usage is TRBJ2-1; TRBD2 matches at 10 bases. J was trimmed by 0 bases and V by 1 base; bases with no gene match: 9. The CDR3 is 19 amino acids. CDR1 and CDR2 from the germline V gene are LGHNA and YNFKEQ. The CDR3 reads CASSQGRLAGASSYNEQFF. The CDR3 DNA follows: TGTGCCAGCAGCCAAGGGAGGCTAGCGGGGGCCAGCTCCTACAATGAGCAGTTCTTC.

The chain links TRBV19 to TRBJ2-3; 9 bases fit TRBD2. V was clipped by 4 bases and J by 4 bases; unmatched bases: 3. CDR1 is LNHDA and CDR2 is SQIVND in the germline V gene (reference sequence). The CDR3 sequence is 14 residues long. The CDR3 region has the DNA TGTGCCAGTAGTACTAGCGGGGCAGCAGATACGCAGTATTTT. Amino acids: CASSTSGAADTQYF.

This chain connects TRBV7-2 to TRBJ1-1, with TRBD1 matching over 8 bases. Germline CDR1 reads SGHTA; CDR2 reads FQGNSA. CDR3 size: 14 residues. Trimming removed 4 bases from V and 2 bases from J; junction bases left unmatched: 3. The DNA of the CDR3 is TGTGCCAGCAGCTCGACAGGGGTAAACACTGAAGCTTTCTTT. This encodes CASSSTGVNTEAFF.

V and J are TRBV20-1 and TRBJ1-2, with a tentative D call TRBD1 (6 bases). The CDR3 has 13 amino acids. Deletions cut 3 bases from V and 4 bases from J, with 12 bases between. CDR1 is DFQATT and CDR2 is SNEGSKA in the germline V gene (reference sequence). The CDR3 DNA sequence: TGCAGTGCTAGTAGGGGGGAAGGCTATGGCTACACCTTC. Amino acid sequence: CSASRGEGYGYTF.

The gene calls are TRBV11-2 and TRBJ1-1; a possible D gene is TRBD1 (5 bases). V dropped 4 bases and J dropped 6 bases, with 15 bases sitting between them. CDR3 size: 14 residues. Germline CDR1 and CDR2: SGHAT and FQNNGV. The CDR3 protein is CASSWGSGFPEAFF. The DNA for the CDR3 is TGTGCCAGCAGCTGGGGTTCAGGGTTCCCTGAAGCTTTCTTT.

The chain uses TRBV25-1 and TRBJ2-3; D unresolved. The CDR3 consists of 14 residues. CDR1 and CDR2 from the germline V gene are MGHDK and SYGVNS. V was cut by 6 bases and J by 0 bases, with 10 bases left in between. CDR3 loop: CASSLGLSTDTQYF. The CDR3 nucleotides are TGTGCCAGCAGCCTTGGTCTGAGCACAGATACGCAGTATTTT.

This clone was observed a few times. The rearrangement links TRBV6-5 to TRBJ1-5; tentatively, D is TRBD1 (5 bases). Trimming left V 0 bases short and J 7 bases short, with 10 bases between. This CDR3 region has 14 residues. Per the germline V gene, CDR1 is MNHEY and CDR2 is SVGAGI. CDR3 loop: CASSYSGAGQPQHF. The CDR3 coding sequence is TGTGCCAGCAGTTACTCAGGGGCTGGGCAGCCCCAGCATTTT.

This chain uses TRBV3-1 (or the pseudogene TRBV3-2) with TRBJ2-1, with D perhaps matching TRBD1 (5 bases). CDR1 LGHDT and CDR2 YNNKEL come from the germline V gene (reference sequence). The CDR3 runs to 16 residues. V gave up 0 bases and J gave up 1 base, with 10 bases separating them. In DNA, the CDR3 is TGTGCCAGCAGCCAAGAAGGGGCGGCTTCCTACAATGAGCAGTTCTTC. Translation: CASSQEGAASYNEQFF.

The chain carries TRBV5-6 and TRBJ2-1, with D unresolved. Germline V gene data show CDR1 as SGHDT and CDR2 as YYEEEE. The CDR3 spans 12 residues. V lost 3 bases, J lost 6 bases, and 7 bases lay in between. The CDR3 loop reads CASSYMGNEQFF. DNA of the CDR3: TGTGCCAGCAGCTATATGGGCAATGAGCAGTTCTTC.

The chain is built from TRBV5-8 and TRBJ1-2, with D maybe TRBD1 (5 bases). The CDR3 is 14 amino acids. V shed 5 bases and J shed 3 bases, with 14 bases lying between them. Germline V CDR1 and CDR2: SGHTS, YDEGEE. The CDR3 spells CASRTQDSDYGYTF. The CDR3 DNA reads as TGTGCCAGCAGGACACAGGATTCAGACTATGGCTACACCTTC.

The chain has TRBV5-6 and TRBJ2-5; D gene ambiguous. CDR1 is SGHDT and CDR2 is YYEEEE in the germline V gene. V was shortened by 2 bases and J by 0 bases, with 8 bases between the two germline ends. This CDR3 comprises 14 residues. The CDR3 loop reads CASSFLQNQETQYF. The DNA for the CDR3 is TGTGCCAGCAGCTTTCTACAGAACCAAGAGACCCAGTACTTC.

This chain links TRBV5-1 with TRBJ2-1, with TRBD2 as a possible D gene (7 bases). V was cut by 0 bases and J by 5 bases, with 15 bases left in between. CDR3 length: 16 amino acids. The germline gives CDR1 SGHRS, CDR2 YFSETQ. CDR3 DNA sequence: TGCGCCAGCAGCTTGGAAGGGGGGGCGACCAACAATGAGCAGTTCTTC. This translates into CASSLEGGATNNEQFF.

This clone has a single count. The chain joins TRBV19 to TRBJ2-1; 8 bases line up with TRBD1. The ends lost 4 bases at V and 9 bases at J; junction bases unmatched: 14. Germline V gene lookup returns CDR1 LNHDA and CDR2 SQIVND (reference sequence). The CDR3 length is 16 residues. The CDR3 here is CASSKAGQGLRSEQFF. The CDR3, as DNA: TGTGCCAGTAGTAAGGCCGGACAGGGTCTGAGAAGTGAGCAGTTCTTC.

CDR3 residues: CASSRRLAGTYEQYF. CDR3 DNA: TGTGCCAGCAGCCGAAGACTAGCGGGGACCTACGAGCAGTACTTC. V gene TRBV5-6 combines with J gene TRBJ2-7; 11 positions agree with TRBD2. The CDR3 spans 15 residues. From germline, CDR1 is SGHDT and CDR2 YYEEEE. V was clipped by 4 bases and J by 2 bases; unmatched bases: 5.

This chain joins TRBV7-2 and TRBJ1-1, with D possibly being TRBD1 (5 bases). Germline lookup yields CDR1 SGHTA and CDR2 FQGNSA. Trimming left V 1 base short and J 2 bases short, with 8 bases between. CDR3 length: 14 residues. The CDR3, as DNA: TGTGCCAGCAGCTTAGGGACACCTAACACTGAAGCTTTCTTT. Amino acids: CASSLGTPNTEAFF.

This chain connects TRBV25-1 to TRBJ1-2; 8 nucleotides align to TRBD1. Per germline, CDR1 MGHDK and CDR2 SYGVNS. This CDR3 is 15 amino acids long. The J segment lost 3 bases and the V segment lost 3 bases, leaving 6 bases of the junction unmatched. The CDR3 sequence is CASSDSTGEDYGYTF. CDR3 nucleotides: TGTGCCAGCAGTGACTCGACAGGGGAGGACTATGGCTACACCTTC.

The J gene is TRBJ1-2, the V gene TRBV9; TRBD1 agrees at 11 bases. J gave up 6 bases and V 4 bases, and 8 bases lay outside the gene matches. The CDR3 runs 15 residues. CDR1 is SGDLS, CDR2 YYNGEE, per germline. The CDR3 bases are TGTGCCAGCAGCCCCCGGGACAGGGGGTTAAATGGCTACACCTTC. Translated: CASSPRDRGLNGYTF.

This chain connects TRBV6-1 to TRBJ1-5; weak D call: TRBD1 (5 bases). Germline assignment: CDR1 MNHNS and CDR2 SASEGT. The CDR3 contains 13 residues. V gave up 0 bases and J gave up 5 bases, with 5 bases separating them. The CDR3 DNA follows: TGTGCCAGCAGTGAAGCAGGGGATCAGCCCCAGCATTTT. Its translation: CASSEAGDQPQHF.

This chain uses TRBV18 with TRBJ2-7; TRBD2 is a possible D gene (6 bases). Per the germline V gene, CDR1 is KGHSH and CDR2 is LQKENI. V was trimmed by 0 bases and J by 6 bases, leaving 9 bases between them. CDR3 size: 13 residues. The CDR3 loop is CASSPPMGGEQYF. CDR3 in DNA: TGTGCCAGCTCACCACCTATGGGAGGCGAGCAGTACTTC.

The chain couples TRBV18 to TRBJ1-1; D not resolved. The CDR3 loop spans 14 amino acids. The V and J ends lost 4 bases and 5 bases respectively, with 14 bases between them. Germline V gene data show CDR1 as KGHSH and CDR2 as LQKENI. DNA of the CDR3: TGTGCCAGCTCACTTATTGGACTGTCAACTGAAGCTTTCTTT. Translated: CASSLIGLSTEAFF. Filled out from reference TRBV18 and TRBJ1-1, the complete variable domain reads NAGVMQNPRHLVRRRGQEARLRCSPMKGHSHVYWYRQLPEEGLKFMVYLQKENIIDESGMPKERFSAEFPKEGPSILRIQQVVRGDSAAYFCASSLIGLSTEAFFGQGTRLTVV.

This clone was observed once. The V gene is TRBV7-2, the J gene TRBJ2-5; 8 bases align to TRBD1. V dropped 1 base and J dropped 4; count of bases not matched to a gene: 5. This CDR3 spans 15 amino acids. Germline assignment: CDR1 SGHTA and CDR2 FQGNSA. The DNA of the CDR3 is TGTGCCAGCAGCTTAGTGATGACAGGGGTAGAGACCCAGTACTTC. Translating it yields CASSLVMTGVETQYF.